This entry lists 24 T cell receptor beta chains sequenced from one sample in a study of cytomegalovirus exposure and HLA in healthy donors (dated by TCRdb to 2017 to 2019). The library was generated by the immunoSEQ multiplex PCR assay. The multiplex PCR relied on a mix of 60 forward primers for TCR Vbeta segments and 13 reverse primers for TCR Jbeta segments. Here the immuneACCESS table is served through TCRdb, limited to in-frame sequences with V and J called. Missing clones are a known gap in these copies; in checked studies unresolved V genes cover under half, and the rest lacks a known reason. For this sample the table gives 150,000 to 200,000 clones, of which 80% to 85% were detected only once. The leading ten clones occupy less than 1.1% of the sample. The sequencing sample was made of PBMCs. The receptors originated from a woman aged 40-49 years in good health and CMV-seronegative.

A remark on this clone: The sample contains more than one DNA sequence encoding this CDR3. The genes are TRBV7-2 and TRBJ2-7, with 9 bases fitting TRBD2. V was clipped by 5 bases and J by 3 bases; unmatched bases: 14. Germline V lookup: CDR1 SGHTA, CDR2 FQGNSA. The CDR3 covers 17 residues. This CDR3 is CASSLEGASGIYYEQYF. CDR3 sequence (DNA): TGTGCCAGCAGCCTAGAGGGCGCTAGCGGGATATACTACGAGCAGTACTTC.

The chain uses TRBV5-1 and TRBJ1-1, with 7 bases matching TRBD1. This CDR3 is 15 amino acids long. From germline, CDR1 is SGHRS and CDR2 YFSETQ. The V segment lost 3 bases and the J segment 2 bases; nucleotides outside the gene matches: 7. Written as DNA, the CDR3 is TGCGCCAGCAGCTCTTTGACAGGGACCAACACTGAAGCTTTCTTT. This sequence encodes CASSSLTGTNTEAFF.

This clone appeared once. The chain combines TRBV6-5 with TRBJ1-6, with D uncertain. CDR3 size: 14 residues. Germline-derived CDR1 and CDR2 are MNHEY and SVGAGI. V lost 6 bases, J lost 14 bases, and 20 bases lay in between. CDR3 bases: TGTGCCAGCAGGTCGACCGGGGTACTAACGTCCCTCCACTTT. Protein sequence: CASRSTGVLTSLHF.

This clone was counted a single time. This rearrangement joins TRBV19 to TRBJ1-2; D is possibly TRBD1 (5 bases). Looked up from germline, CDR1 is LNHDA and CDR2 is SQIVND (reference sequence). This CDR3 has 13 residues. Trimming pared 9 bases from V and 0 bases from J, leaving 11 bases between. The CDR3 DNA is TGTGCCAGCACAGAGACAGCTAACTATGGCTACACCTTC. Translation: CASTETANYGYTF.

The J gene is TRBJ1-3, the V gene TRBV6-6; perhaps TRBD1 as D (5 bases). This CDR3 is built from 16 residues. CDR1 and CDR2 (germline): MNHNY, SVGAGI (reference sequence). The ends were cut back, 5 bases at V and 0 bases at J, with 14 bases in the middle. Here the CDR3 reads CASSRPWGSSGNTIYF. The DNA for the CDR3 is TGTGCCAGCAGTCGTCCGTGGGGCAGCTCTGGAAACACCATATATTTT.

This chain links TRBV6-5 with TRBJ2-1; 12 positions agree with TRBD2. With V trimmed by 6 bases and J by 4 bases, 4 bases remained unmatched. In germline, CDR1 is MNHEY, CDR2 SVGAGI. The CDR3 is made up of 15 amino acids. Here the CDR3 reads CASRPGTSGYNEQFF. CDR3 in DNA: TGTGCCAGCAGACCCGGGACTAGCGGGTACAATGAGCAGTTCTTC.

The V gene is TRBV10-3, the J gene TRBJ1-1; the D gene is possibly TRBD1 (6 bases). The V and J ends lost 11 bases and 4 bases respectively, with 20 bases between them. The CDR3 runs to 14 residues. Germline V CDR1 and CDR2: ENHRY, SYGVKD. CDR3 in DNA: TGTGCCTCCGCCCCCATTGGGGGGGCCACTGAAGCTTTCTTT. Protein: CASAPIGGATEAFF.

CDR3 amino acids: CASSLVFSSGRLNEQFF. CDR3 bases: TGTGCCAGCAGCTTAGTTTTCTCTAGCGGGAGACTTAATGAGCAGTTCTTC. The V and J genes are TRBV11-3 and TRBJ2-1; 10 bases are shared with TRBD2. The CDR3 is made up of 17 amino acids. Germline CDR1 SGHNT, CDR2 YENEEA. The V and J ends lost 1 base and 7 bases, in that order; junction bases with no gene match: 10.

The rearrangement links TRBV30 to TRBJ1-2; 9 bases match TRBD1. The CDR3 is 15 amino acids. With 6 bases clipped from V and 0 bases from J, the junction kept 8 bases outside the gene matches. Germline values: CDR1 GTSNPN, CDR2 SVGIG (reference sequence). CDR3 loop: CACRGQGIANYGYTF. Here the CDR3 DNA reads TGTGCCTGCCGGGGACAGGGCATAGCTAACTATGGCTACACCTTC.

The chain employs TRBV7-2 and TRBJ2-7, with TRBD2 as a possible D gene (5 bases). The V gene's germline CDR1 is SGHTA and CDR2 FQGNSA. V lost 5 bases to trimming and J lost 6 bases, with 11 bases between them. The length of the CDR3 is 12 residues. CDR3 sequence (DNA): TGTGCCAGCAGCCCCGGACTCGGCGAGCAGTACTTC. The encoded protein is CASSPGLGEQYF.

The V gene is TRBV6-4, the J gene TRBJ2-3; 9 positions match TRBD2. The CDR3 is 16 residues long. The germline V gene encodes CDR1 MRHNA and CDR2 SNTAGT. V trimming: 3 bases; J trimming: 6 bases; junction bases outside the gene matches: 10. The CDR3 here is CASSELASGIADTQYF. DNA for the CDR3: TGTGCCAGCAGTGAGTTGGCTAGCGGGATAGCCGATACGCAGTATTTT.

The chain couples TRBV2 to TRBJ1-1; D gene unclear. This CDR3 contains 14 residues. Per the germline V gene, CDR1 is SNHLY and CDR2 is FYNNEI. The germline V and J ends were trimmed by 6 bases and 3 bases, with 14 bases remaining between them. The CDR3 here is CASRAGYWDTEAFF. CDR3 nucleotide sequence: TGTGCCAGCAGGGCGGGGTATTGGGACACTGAAGCTTTCTTT.

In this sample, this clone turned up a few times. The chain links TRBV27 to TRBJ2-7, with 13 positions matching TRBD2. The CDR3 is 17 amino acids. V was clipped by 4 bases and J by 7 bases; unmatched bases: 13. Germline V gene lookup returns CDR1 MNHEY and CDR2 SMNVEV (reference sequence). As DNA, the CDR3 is TGTGCCAGCAGTTCCACCATTTGGACTAGCGGGAGTAAAGAGCAGTACGTC. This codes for CASSSTIWTSGSKEQYV.

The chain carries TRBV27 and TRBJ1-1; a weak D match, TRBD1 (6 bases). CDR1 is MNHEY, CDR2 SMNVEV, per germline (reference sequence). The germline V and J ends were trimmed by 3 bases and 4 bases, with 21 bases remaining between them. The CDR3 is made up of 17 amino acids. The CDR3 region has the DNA TGTGCCAGCAGTTTGTCCCGAAGGGGGGGCTCGGGCACTGAAGCTTTCTTT. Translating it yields CASSLSRRGGSGTEAFF.

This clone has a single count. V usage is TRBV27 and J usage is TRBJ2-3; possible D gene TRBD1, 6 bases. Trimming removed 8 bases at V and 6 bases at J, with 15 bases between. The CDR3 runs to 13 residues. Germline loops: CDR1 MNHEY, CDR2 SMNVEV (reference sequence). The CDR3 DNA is TGTGCCAGCCGGACAGACGGAGCCGATACGCAGTATTTT. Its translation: CASRTDGADTQYF.

CDR3 nucleotide sequence: TGTGCTAGTGGTATTCGAGGACAGAACTATGGCTACACCTTC. Amino acid sequence: CASGIRGQNYGYTF. J is TRBJ1-2 and V is TRBV12-5; D may be TRBD1 (6 bases). V lost 5 bases, J lost 2 bases, and 12 bases lay in between. The CDR3 spans 14 residues. Per the germline V gene, CDR1 is LGHNT and CDR2 is FRNRAP. The full variable domain, its missing parts supplied by reference TRBV12-5 and TRBJ1-2, is DARVTQTPRHKVTEMGQEVTMRCQPILGHNTVFWYRQTMMQGLELLAYFRNRAPLDDSGMPKDRFSAEMPDATLATLKIQPSEPRDSAVYFCASGIRGQNYGYTFGSGTRLTVV.

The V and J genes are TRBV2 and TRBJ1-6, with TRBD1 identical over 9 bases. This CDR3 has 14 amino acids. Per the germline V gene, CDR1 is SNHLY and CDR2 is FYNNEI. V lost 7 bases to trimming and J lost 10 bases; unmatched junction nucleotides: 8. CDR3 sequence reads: CASTLDRGVSPLHF. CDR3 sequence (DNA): TGTGCCAGCACTCTGGACAGGGGCGTATCACCCCTCCACTTT.

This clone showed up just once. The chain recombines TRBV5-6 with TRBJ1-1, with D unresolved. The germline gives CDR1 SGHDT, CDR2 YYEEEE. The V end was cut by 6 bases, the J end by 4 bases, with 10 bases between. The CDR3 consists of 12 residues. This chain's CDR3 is CASTSEGTEAFF. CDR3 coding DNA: TGTGCCAGCACCTCGGAGGGCACTGAAGCTTTCTTT.

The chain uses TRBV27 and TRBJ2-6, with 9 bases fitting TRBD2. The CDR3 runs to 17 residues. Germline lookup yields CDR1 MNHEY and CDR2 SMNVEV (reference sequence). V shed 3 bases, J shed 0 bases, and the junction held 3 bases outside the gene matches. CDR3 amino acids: CASSLTSGISGANVLTF. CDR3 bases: TGTGCCAGCAGTTTGACTAGCGGTATCTCTGGGGCCAACGTCCTGACTTTC.

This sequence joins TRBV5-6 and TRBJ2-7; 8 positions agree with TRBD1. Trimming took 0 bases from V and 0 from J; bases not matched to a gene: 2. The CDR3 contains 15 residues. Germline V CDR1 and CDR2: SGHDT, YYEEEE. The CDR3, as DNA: TGTGCCAGCAGCTTGGGGACAGGGTCCTCCTACGAGCAGTACGTC. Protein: CASSLGTGSSYEQYV.

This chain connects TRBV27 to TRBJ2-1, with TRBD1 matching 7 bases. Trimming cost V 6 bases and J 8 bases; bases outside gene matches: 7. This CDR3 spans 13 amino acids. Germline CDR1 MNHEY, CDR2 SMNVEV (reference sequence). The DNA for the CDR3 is TGTGCCAGCAGGCAGCTAGGGGGCCATGAGCAGTTCTTC. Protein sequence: CASRQLGGHEQFF.

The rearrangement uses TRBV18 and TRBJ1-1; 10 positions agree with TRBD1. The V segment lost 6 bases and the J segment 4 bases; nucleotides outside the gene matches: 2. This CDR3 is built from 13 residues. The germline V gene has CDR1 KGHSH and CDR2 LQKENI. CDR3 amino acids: CASSWDRGTEAFF. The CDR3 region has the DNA TGTGCCAGCTCCTGGGACAGGGGCACTGAAGCTTTCTTT.

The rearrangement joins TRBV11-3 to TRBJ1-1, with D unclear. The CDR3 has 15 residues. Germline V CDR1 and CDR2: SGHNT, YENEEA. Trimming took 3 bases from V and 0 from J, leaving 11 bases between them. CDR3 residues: CASSLGGSLNTEAFF. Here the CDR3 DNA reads TGTGCCAGCAGCTTGGGAGGATCGCTGAACACTGAAGCTTTCTTT. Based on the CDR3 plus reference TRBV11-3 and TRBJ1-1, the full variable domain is EAGVVQSPRYKIIEKKQPVAFWCNPISGHNTLYWYLQNLGQGPELLIRYENEEAVDDSQLPKDRFSAERLKGVDSTLKIQPAELGDSAVYLCASSLGGSLNTEAFFGQGTRLTVV.

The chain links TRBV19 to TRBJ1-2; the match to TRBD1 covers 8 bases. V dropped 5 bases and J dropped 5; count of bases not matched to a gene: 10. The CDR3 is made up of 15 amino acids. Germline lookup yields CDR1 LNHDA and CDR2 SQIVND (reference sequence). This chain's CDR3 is CASSLRQGTMYGYTF. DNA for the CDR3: TGTGCCAGTAGTCTCAGACAGGGGACGATGTATGGCTACACCTTC.